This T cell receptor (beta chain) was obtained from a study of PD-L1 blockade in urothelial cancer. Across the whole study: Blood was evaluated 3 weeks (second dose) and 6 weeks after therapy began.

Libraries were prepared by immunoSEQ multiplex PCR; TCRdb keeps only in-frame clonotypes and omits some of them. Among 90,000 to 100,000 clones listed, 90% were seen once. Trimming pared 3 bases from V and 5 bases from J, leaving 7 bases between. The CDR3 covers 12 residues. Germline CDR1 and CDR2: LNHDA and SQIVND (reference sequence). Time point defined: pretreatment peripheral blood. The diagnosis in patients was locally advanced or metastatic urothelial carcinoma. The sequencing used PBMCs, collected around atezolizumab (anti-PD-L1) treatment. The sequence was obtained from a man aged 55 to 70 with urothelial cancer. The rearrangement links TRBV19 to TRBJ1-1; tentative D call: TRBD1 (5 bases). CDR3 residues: CASSIQGTEAFF. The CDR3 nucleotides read TGTGCCAGTAGTATCCAGGGAACTGAAGCTTTCTTT.